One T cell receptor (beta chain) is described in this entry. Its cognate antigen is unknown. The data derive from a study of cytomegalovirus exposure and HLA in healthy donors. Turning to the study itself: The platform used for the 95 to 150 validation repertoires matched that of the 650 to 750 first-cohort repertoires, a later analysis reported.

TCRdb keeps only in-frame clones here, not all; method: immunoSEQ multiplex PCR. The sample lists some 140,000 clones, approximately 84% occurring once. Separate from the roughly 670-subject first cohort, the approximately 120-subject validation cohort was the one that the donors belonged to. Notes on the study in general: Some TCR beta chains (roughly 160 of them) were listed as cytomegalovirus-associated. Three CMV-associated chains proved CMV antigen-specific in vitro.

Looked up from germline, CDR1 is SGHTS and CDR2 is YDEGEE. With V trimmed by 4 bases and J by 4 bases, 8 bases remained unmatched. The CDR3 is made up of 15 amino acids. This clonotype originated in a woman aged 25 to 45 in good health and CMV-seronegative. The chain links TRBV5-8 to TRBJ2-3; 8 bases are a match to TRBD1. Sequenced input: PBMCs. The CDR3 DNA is TGTGCCAGCAGCGATTGGACAGGGACTCCAGATACGCAGTATTTT. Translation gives CASSDWTGTPDTQYF.